The 31 T cell receptor beta chains below all came from one sample that was sequenced in a study of identical twins. TCRdb redid the calling of the 5' RACE reads with MiXCR, one entry per CDR3 protein. This sample has fewer than 350,000 distinct CDR3 sequences, with about 8% found just once. These data were also filed under a second study, of yellow fever vaccine responses in identical twins.

The sample taken for sequencing was memory (CD45RO+) T cells sorted from blood. These receptors all stem from a woman under 30 in good health.

This clonotype was seen at least ten times. The V and J genes are TRBV6-5 and TRBJ1-6; a possible D gene is TRBD1 (6 bases). CDR1 is MNHEY and CDR2 is SVGAGI in the germline V gene. This CDR3 region has 17 residues. V lost 0 bases, J lost 6 bases, and 15 bases lay in between. The chain's CDR3 is CASSYSLPGAINSPLHF. In nucleotides, the CDR3 is TGTGCCAGCAGTTACTCGCTGCCAGGGGCGATTAATTCACCCCTCCACTTT.

There are a few counts of this clonotype. This sequence joins TRBV9 and TRBJ2-5; 13 bases are shared with TRBD2. CDR3 length: 16 amino acids. V gave up 4 bases and J gave up 5 bases; unmatched junction bases: 8. Germline V gene data show CDR1 as SGDLS and CDR2 as YYNGEE. The chain's CDR3 is CASSITGTSGVETQYF. CDR3 nucleotide sequence: TGTGCCAGCAGCATCACCGGGACTAGCGGGGTCGAGACCCAGTACTTC. The full variable domain, its missing parts supplied by reference TRBV9 and TRBJ2-5, is DSGVTQTPKHLITATGQRVTLRCSPRSGDLSVYWYQQSLDQGLQFLIQYYNGEERAKGNILERFSAQQFPDLHSELNLSSLELGDSALYFCASSITGTSGVETQYFGPGTRLLVL.

This clonotype was detected ten times or more. J is TRBJ2-5 and V is TRBV5-1; 7 positions match TRBD2. Germline CDR1 reads SGHRS; CDR2 reads YFSETQ. Trimming cost V 0 bases and J 5 bases; bases outside gene matches: 7. The CDR3 consists of 15 residues. CDR3: CASSLDRAGFETQYF. The CDR3 DNA reads as TGCGCCAGCAGCTTGGATCGAGCGGGGTTTGAGACCCAGTACTTC.

In its sample, this clonotype was seen many times. V gene TRBV6-6 combines with J gene TRBJ1-1, with D possibly being TRBD1 (5 bases). Trimming stripped 2 bases from V and 10 bases from J, with 11 bases between. This CDR3 is built from 12 residues. The V gene's germline CDR1 is MNHNY and CDR2 SVGAGI (reference sequence). The CDR3: CASSYDGAVAFF. The CDR3 region has the DNA TGTGCCAGCAGTTACGACGGGGCCGTAGCTTTCTTT.

This clonotype has just a few counts. The rearrangement joins TRBV7-6 to TRBJ2-3; 11 nucleotides line up with TRBD1. The CDR3 is made up of 16 amino acids. The germline gives CDR1 SGHVS, CDR2 FNYEAQ. The trim removed 0 bases at V and 4 bases at J, leaving 3 bases unmatched. CDR3 sequence (DNA): TGTGCCAGCAGCTTAGCGGGACAGGGGGTGGCAGATACGCAGTATTTT. This encodes CASSLAGQGVADTQYF.

The V gene is TRBV12-2, the J gene TRBJ2-5. TRBV12-2 is assigned pseudogene status. CDR3 length: 14 residues. The DNA of the CDR3 is TGTGCAAGTCGCTTAGCGACAGTCCAAGAGACCCAGTACTTC. The encoded protein is CASRLATVQETQYF.

This clonotype has only a few counts. The chain joins TRBV20-1 to TRBJ2-5; D may be TRBD2 (6 bases). V shed 0 bases and J shed 1 base, with 9 bases lying between them. Germline V gene sequence: CDR1 DFQATT, CDR2 SNEGSKA (reference sequence). The CDR3 contains 14 residues. The CDR3, as DNA: TGCAGTGCTAGAGATCTCGGGGGCCAAGAGACCCAGTACTTC. Its translation is CSARDLGGQETQYF.

This clonotype showed up just a few times. This chain uses TRBV6-2 or TRBV6-3 with TRBJ1-1; 8 nucleotides line up with TRBD1. This CDR3 is 17 amino acids long. V lost 5 bases and J lost 4; bases outside the gene matches: 15. Germline V CDR1 and CDR2: MNHEY, SVGEGT. CDR3 residues: CASSTRTGKFDSTEAFF. The DNA of the CDR3 is TGTGCCAGCAGTACACGGACAGGGAAGTTCGATAGCACTGAAGCTTTCTTT.

This chain links TRBV4-1 with TRBJ2-2; D is undetermined. V was trimmed by 2 bases and J by 5 bases, leaving 18 bases between them. In germline, CDR1 is MGHRA, CDR2 YSYEKL. This CDR3 has 17 residues. In DNA, the CDR3 is TGCGCCAGCAGCCAACAAGATCTAGGTTTCGTTACCGGGGAGCTGTTTTTT. This translates into CASSQQDLGFVTGELFF.

At least ten counts were recorded for this clonotype. This chain joins TRBV11-3 and TRBJ2-5, with D unresolved. Trimming shortened V by 6 bases and J by 5 bases, and 4 bases separated the two germline ends. This CDR3 is 10 amino acids long. Germline V gene sequence: CDR1 SGHNT, CDR2 YENEEA. CDR3 sequence: CASSGETQYF. CDR3 coding DNA: TGTGCCAGCAGTGGCGAGACCCAGTACTTC.

This clonotype was seen ten or more times. The chain couples TRBV12-3 or TRBV12-4 to TRBJ2-1, with 9 bases fitting TRBD1. The V and J ends lost 8 bases and 9 bases, in that order; junction bases with no gene match: 8. This CDR3 comprises 13 residues. CDR3 in DNA: TGTGCCAGCCGGGACAGGGCATCCACTGAGCAGTTCTTC. Translated: CASRDRASTEQFF.

This clonotype was seen only a few times. The chain joins TRBV7-9 to TRBJ1-2; 8 bases agree with TRBD1. CDR1 and CDR2 from the germline V gene are SEHNR and FQNEAQ (reference sequence). The CDR3 is 16 residues long. V was clipped by 5 bases and J by 2 bases; unmatched bases: 10. The DNA for the CDR3 is TGTGCCAGCAGCCCGAGACAGGGGTTAGGAAACTATGGCTACACCTTC. This encodes CASSPRQGLGNYGYTF.

The chain couples TRBV27 to TRBJ1-6; D ambiguous. Germline V lookup: CDR1 MNHEY, CDR2 SMNVEV (reference sequence). This CDR3 region has 13 residues. Trimming removed 3 bases at V and 5 bases at J, with 5 bases between. The CDR3 nucleotides are TGTGCCAGCAGTTTCCGTGATAATTCACCCCTCCACTTT. As protein: CASSFRDNSPLHF.

This clonotype appeared a few times. The chain couples TRBV10-1 to TRBJ2-6; 8 bases are a match to TRBD1. The CDR3 extends over 17 amino acids. With V trimmed by 9 bases and J by 1 base, 11 bases remained unmatched. The germline gives CDR1 WNHNN, CDR2 SYGVQD (reference sequence). The CDR3 DNA follows: TGCGCCAGAGCAAGGGGACAGGCCCATTCTGGGGCCAACGTCCTGACTTTC. Amino acid sequence: CARARGQAHSGANVLTF.

This clonotype was recorded a few times. The chain employs TRBV7-9 and TRBJ1-2; TRBD1 might be the D (5 bases). Trimming cost V 1 base and J 5 bases, with 11 bases left between them. Germline V gene data show CDR1 as SEHNR and CDR2 as FQNEAQ (reference sequence). The CDR3 contains 14 residues. Here the CDR3 reads CASSLGGTGYGYTF. DNA of the CDR3: TGTGCCAGCAGCTTAGGAGGGACCGGGTATGGCTACACCTTC. Using reference TRBV7-9 and TRBJ1-2 for the parts outside the CDR3, the full variable domain is DTGVSQNPRHKITKRGQNVTFRCDPISEHNRLYWYRQTLGQGPEFLTYFQNEAQLEKSRLLSDRFSAERPKGSFSTLEIQRTEQGDSAMYLCASSLGGTGYGYTFGSGTRLTVV.

At least ten counts were recorded for this clonotype. This chain connects TRBV12-3 or TRBV12-4 to TRBJ1-2, with no clear D. Trimming stripped 5 bases from V and 4 bases from J, with 20 bases between. The CDR3 is 16 residues long. CDR3 protein: CASSPRRGGFGYGYTF. CDR3 in DNA: TGTGCCAGCAGTCCCCGCCGGGGAGGGTTCGGCTATGGCTACACCTTC.

The chain is built from TRBV15 and TRBJ2-6; a weak D match, TRBD1 (5 bases). Germline V gives CDR1 LNHNV, CDR2 YYDKDF (reference sequence). This CDR3 spans 16 amino acids. V lost 2 bases and J lost 0, with 8 bases in between. CDR3: CATSRPRDSGANVLTF. The CDR3 nucleotides read TGTGCCACCAGCAGACCCAGGGACTCTGGGGCCAACGTCCTGACTTTC.

At least ten counts were recorded for this clonotype. This chain uses TRBV7-9 with TRBJ2-1, with 14 bases matching TRBD2. The ends lost 5 bases at V and 7 bases at J; junction bases unmatched: 7. Germline CDR1 reads SEHNR; CDR2 reads FQNEAQ (reference sequence). CDR3 length equals 16 residues. The CDR3 is CASSKGLAGVRNEQFF. The DNA for the CDR3 is TGTGCCAGCAGCAAGGGACTAGCGGGAGTGAGAAATGAGCAGTTCTTC. Combining the CDR3 with reference TRBV7-9 and TRBJ2-1 gives the whole variable domain DTGVSQNPRHKITKRGQNVTFRCDPISEHNRLYWYRQTLGQGPEFLTYFQNEAQLEKSRLLSDRFSAERPKGSFSTLEIQRTEQGDSAMYLCASSKGLAGVRNEQFFGPGTRLTVL.

This clonotype turned up a few times. The chain has TRBV11-2 and TRBJ1-4; D is ambiguous. The germline gives CDR1 SGHAT, CDR2 FQNNGV. The V and J ends lost 2 bases and 1 base respectively, with 17 bases between them. The CDR3 is made up of 18 amino acids. Written as DNA, the CDR3 is TGTGCCAGCAGCTTATATTTAGTGGGCCGTGGAACTAATGAAAAACTGTTTTTT. Translated, it gives CASSLYLVGRGTNEKLFF.

This clonotype was detected ten times or more. V is TRBV12-3 or TRBV12-4 and J is TRBJ1-2; 10 nucleotides line up with TRBD1. J was trimmed by 10 bases and V by 2 bases; bases with no gene match: 7. This CDR3 has 14 amino acids. The CDR3 sequence: CASSLRGTGDPYTF. DNA for the CDR3: TGTGCCAGCAGTTTAAGAGGGACAGGGGATCCCTACACCTTC.

This clonotype was observed at least ten times. This chain connects TRBV4-1 to TRBJ1-1; tentatively, D is TRBD1 (6 bases). Germline V lookup: CDR1 MGHRA, CDR2 YSYEKL. Between the trimmed V and J ends, which lost 4 bases and 0 bases, there was a span of 12 bases. The CDR3 has 15 residues. The CDR3 DNA follows: TGCGCCAGCAGCCCCCGACAGGATCTGAACACTGAAGCTTTCTTT. The encoded protein is CASSPRQDLNTEAFF.

The CDR3 DNA reads TGTGCCTCTGCTTCGGGAGGGATCTATGGCTACACCTTC. Its protein is CASASGGIYGYTF. This chain links TRBV10-3 with TRBJ1-2; D call uncertain. CDR3 length: 13 residues. Germline lookup yields CDR1 ENHRY and CDR2 SYGVKD. The V end was cut by 11 bases, the J end by 4 bases, with 17 bases between.

This clonotype was counted ten times or more. This CDR3 reads CASSPQAGANLYNEQFF. In DNA, the CDR3 is TGTGCCAGCAGCCCGCAAGCGGGAGCAAACTTATACAATGAGCAGTTCTTC. This chain uses TRBV7-3 with TRBJ2-1; TRBD2 matches at 8 bases. The CDR3 contains 17 residues. CDR1 and CDR2 (germline): SGHTA, FQGTGA. The ends lost 5 bases at V and 4 bases at J; junction bases unmatched: 13.

A few counts support this clonotype. V gene TRBV20-1 combines with J gene TRBJ1-1; 7 bases match TRBD1. Germline loops: CDR1 DFQATT, CDR2 SNEGSKA (reference sequence). With 3 bases clipped from V and 4 bases from J, the junction kept 11 bases outside the gene matches. The CDR3 covers 15 residues. The DNA of the CDR3 is TGCAGTGCTAGCCCTCCGAGGGGGCCCGGCACTGAAGCTTTCTTT. Residues: CSASPPRGPGTEAFF.

This clonotype was found a few times. This chain links TRBV20-1 with TRBJ2-1, with D tentatively TRBD2 (6 bases). Germline-derived CDR1 and CDR2 are DFQATT and SNEGSKA (reference sequence). V gave up 0 bases and J gave up 4 bases, with 16 bases separating them. This CDR3 comprises 16 residues. In nucleotides, the CDR3 is TGCAGTGCTAGAGATCTCGGAGGGCGGGAATACAATGAGCAGTTCTTC. Its translation is CSARDLGGREYNEQFF.

This clonotype was recorded many times. The chain carries TRBV29-1 and TRBJ2-2, with a possible D match to TRBD2 (5 bases). Germline V gene sequence: CDR1 SQVTM, CDR2 ANQGSEA. Trimming removed 4 bases from V and 0 bases from J, with 12 bases in between. The CDR3 is made up of 15 amino acids. In nucleotides, the CDR3 is TGCAGCGTTGGGGTCTCGGGGACGAACACCGGGGAGCTGTTTTTT. Protein product: CSVGVSGTNTGELFF.

This clonotype was counted ten times or more. J is TRBJ2-5 and V is TRBV5-1, with 10 bases lining up with TRBD2. Germline V gives CDR1 SGHRS, CDR2 YFSETQ. V shed 3 bases, J shed 3 bases, and the junction held 5 bases outside the gene matches. CDR3 length: 15 amino acids. This CDR3 is CASSSTGTSEETQYF. The CDR3 bases are TGCGCCAGCAGCTCCACCGGGACTAGCGAAGAGACCCAGTACTTC.

This chain joins TRBV19 and TRBJ2-7, with D perhaps matching TRBD2 (6 bases). Germline assignment: CDR1 LNHDA and CDR2 SQIVND (reference sequence). This CDR3 comprises 15 residues. Trimming left V 4 bases short and J 6 bases short, with 19 bases between. The CDR3 loop reads CASSKDLAVPSEQYF. The CDR3 DNA is TGTGCCAGTAGTAAGGACTTAGCGGTCCCCAGCGAGCAGTACTTC.

V usage is TRBV20-1 and J usage is TRBJ2-7; unclear D gene. The CDR3 is 12 residues long. V gave up 5 bases and J gave up 3 bases, with 11 bases separating them. Germline V CDR1 and CDR2: DFQATT, SNEGSKA (reference sequence). The CDR3 loop is CSAGQQSYEQYV. The CDR3 DNA reads as TGCAGTGCTGGCCAGCAGAGCTACGAGCAGTACGTC.

Many counts were recorded for this clonotype. The chain has TRBV10-3 and TRBJ2-3, with D unclear. This CDR3 is built from 18 residues. V lost 2 bases and J 1 base, leaving 19 bases between the germline ends. Germline loops: CDR1 ENHRY, CDR2 SYGVKD. CDR3 DNA: TGTGCCATCAGTGAGACCCCAGGATTTAGGCCCCGCACAGATACGCAGTATTTT. Its protein product is CAISETPGFRPRTDTQYF.

In its sample, this clonotype was seen a few times. J is TRBJ1-1 and V is TRBV7-9; perhaps TRBD1 as D (5 bases). V lost 4 bases and J lost 7, with 13 bases in between. Germline assignment: CDR1 SEHNR and CDR2 FQNEAQ (reference sequence). The CDR3 has 13 amino acids. CDR3 loop: CASSWDRGGEAFF. The DNA for the CDR3 is TGTGCCAGCAGCTGGGATAGGGGTGGTGAAGCTTTCTTT.